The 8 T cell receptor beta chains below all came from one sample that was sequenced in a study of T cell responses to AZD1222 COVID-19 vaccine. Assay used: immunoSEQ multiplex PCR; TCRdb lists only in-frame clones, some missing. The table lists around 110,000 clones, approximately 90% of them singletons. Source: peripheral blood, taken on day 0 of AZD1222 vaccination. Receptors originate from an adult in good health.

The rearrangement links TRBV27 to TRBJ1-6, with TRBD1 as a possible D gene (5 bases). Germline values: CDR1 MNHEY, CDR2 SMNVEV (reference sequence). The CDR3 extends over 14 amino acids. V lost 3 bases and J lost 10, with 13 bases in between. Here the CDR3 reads CASSFPRTSSPLHF. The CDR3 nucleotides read TGTGCCAGCAGTTTCCCCCGGACAAGCTCACCCCTCCACTTT.

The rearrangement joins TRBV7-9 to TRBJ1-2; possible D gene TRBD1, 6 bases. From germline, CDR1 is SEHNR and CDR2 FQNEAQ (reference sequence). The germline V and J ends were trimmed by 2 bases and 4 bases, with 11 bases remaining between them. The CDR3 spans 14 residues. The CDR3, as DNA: TGTGCCAGCAGCTTAAGCAGGGGTACCTATGGCTACACCTTC. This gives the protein CASSLSRGTYGYTF.

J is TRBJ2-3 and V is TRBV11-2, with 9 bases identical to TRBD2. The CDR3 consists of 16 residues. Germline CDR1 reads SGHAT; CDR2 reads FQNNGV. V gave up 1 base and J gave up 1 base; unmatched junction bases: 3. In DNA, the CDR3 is TGTGCCAGCAGCTTAGGGCCTAGCGGGGGCACAGATACGCAGTATTTT. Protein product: CASSLGPSGGTDTQYF.

CDR3 loop: CASSQVWQPYSNQPQHF. The CDR3 nucleotides are TGCGCCAGCAGCCAAGTCTGGCAGCCTTATAGCAATCAGCCCCAGCATTTT. The chain combines TRBV4-3 with TRBJ1-5; D is undetermined. This CDR3 comprises 17 residues. V gave up 1 base and J gave up 0 bases, with 13 bases separating them. The germline V gene encodes CDR1 LGHNA and CDR2 YSLEER.

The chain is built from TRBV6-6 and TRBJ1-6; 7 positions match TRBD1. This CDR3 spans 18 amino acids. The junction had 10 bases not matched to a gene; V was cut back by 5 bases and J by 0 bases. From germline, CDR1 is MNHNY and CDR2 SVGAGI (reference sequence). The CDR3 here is CASSRQGSGSSYNSPLHF. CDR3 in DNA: TGTGCCAGCAGTCGACAGGGATCAGGAAGCTCCTATAATTCACCCCTCCACTTT.

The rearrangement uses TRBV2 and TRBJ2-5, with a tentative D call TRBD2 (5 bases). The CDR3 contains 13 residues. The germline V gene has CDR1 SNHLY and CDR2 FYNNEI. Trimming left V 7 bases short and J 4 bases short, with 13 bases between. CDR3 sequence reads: CASMRQAGETQYF. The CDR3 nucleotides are TGTGCCAGCATGCGGCAGGCGGGAGAGACCCAGTACTTC.

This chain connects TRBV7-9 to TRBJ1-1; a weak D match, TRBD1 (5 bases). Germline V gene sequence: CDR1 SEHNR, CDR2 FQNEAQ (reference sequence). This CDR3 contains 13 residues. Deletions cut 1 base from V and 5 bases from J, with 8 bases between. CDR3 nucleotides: TGTGCCAGCAGCTTAGTGGCAGGGACTGAAGCTTTCTTT. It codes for CASSLVAGTEAFF.

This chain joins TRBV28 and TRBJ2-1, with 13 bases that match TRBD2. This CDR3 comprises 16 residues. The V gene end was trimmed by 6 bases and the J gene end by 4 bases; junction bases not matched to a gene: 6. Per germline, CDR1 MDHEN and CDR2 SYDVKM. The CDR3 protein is CASRPGLAGVYNEQFF. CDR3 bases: TGTGCCAGCAGACCCGGACTAGCGGGGGTTTACAATGAGCAGTTCTTC.